This entry concerns a single TCR beta chain. These data originate in a study of blood T cell repertoires in COVID-19. At the level of the study: The United States, Italy and Spain were the sources of the acute and convalescent COVID-19 samples. T cells, B-cell-depleted T cells, or PBMCs supplied cDNA or gDNA.

The authors' processing: Quantification of nucleated cells was approximated via reference gene primer amplification. Using immunoSEQ multiplex PCR, the repertoire was profiled, and TCRdb retains in-frame clones only, with some absent. V, J and clone size derive from that table, while D and trimming were established from the DNA sequence. Here the sample spans around 300,000 clones, roughly 89% being singletons. Study members were between roughly 18 and 90 years old and lived in approximately 25 US regions. The sequenced sample consisted of PBMCs or T cells enriched from blood (not recorded which). This TCR derives from a woman aged 18-29 years with acute COVID-19.

CDR3 loop: CASKPTGINYEQYF. The CDR3 DNA sequence: TGTGCCAGCAAACCGACAGGGATTAACTACGAGCAGTACTTC. The V and J genes are TRBV6-5 and TRBJ2-7; 7 positions agree with TRBD1. The germline V gene has CDR1 MNHEY and CDR2 SVGAGI. The CDR3 runs to 14 residues. Trimming took 7 bases from V and 3 from J; bases not matched to a gene: 9.